This entry concerns a single TCR beta chain. Its antigen remains unidentified. The repertoire was sequenced with immunoSEQ multiplex PCR; TCRdb's copy has only in-frame clones and lacks some. This table has about 10,000 clones, 70% to 90% appearing once. The data were taken from a study of STAT3 mutations in large granular lymphocyte leukemia. V lost 2 bases and J 7 bases, leaving 13 bases between the germline ends. Germline V CDR1 and CDR2: SGHKS, YYEKEE (reference sequence). The CDR3 spans 14 residues. Whole-study findings and limits: Every T-LGLL patient had at least one immunodominant TCRbeta clonotype.

The chain combines TRBV5-5 with TRBJ2-1; either TRBD1 or TRBD2 may supply D (5 bases each). This TCR was recovered from a man between 60 and 70 years old with T-cell large granular lymphocyte leukemia. Some clones in this sample may be carry-over from other donors' samples. Sample: peripheral blood mononuclear cells. This CDR3 reads CASSFDDWGNEQFF. CDR3 DNA sequence: TGTGCCAGCAGCTTTGACGACTGGGGGAATGAGCAGTTCTTC. Full variable domain (rest looked up from reference TRBV5-5 and TRBJ2-1): DAGVTQSPTHLIKTRGQQVTLRCSPISGHKSVSWYQQVLGQGPQFIFQYYEKEERGRGNFPDRFSARQFPNYSSELNVNALLLGDSALYLCASSFDDWGNEQFFGPGTRLTVL.